Shown below are 9 T cell receptor beta chains from a single sample sequenced in a study of cytomegalovirus exposure and HLA in healthy donors listed by TCRdb under 2017. To prepare the library, the immunoSEQ multiplex PCR assay was applied. For the multiplex PCR, a mixture combining 60 forward primers for TCR Vbeta segments and 13 reverse primers for TCR Jbeta segments was used. In TCRdb, the immuneACCESS table is reduced to in-frame sequences with V and J assigned. These tables do not hold every clone; where another copy was compared, an unresolved V gene accounts for under half, and the others remain unexplained. Counted in this sample were around 230,000 clones; roughly 79% of them appeared once. The ten most abundant clones make up around 1.9% of the sample. The sequenced sample was PBMCs. The receptor source for this set is a male donor in good health and CMV-seronegative.

V and J are TRBV5-1 and TRBJ2-2; D is possibly TRBD2 (5 bases). The CDR3 has 16 amino acids. The germline CDR1 and CDR2 sequences are SGHRS and YFSETQ. Trimming stripped 3 bases from V and 0 bases from J, with 12 bases between. As DNA, the CDR3 is TGCGCCAGCAGCTGGGCCGGACTGTCGAACACCGGGGAGCTGTTTTTT. Encoded protein: CASSWAGLSNTGELFF.

V is TRBV2 and J is TRBJ2-3; D may be TRBD2 (6 bases). The V gene lost 6 bases and the J gene lost 5 bases, with 15 bases spanning the gap. CDR1 is SNHLY, CDR2 FYNNEI, per germline. CDR3 length equals 14 residues. Here the CDR3 DNA reads TGTGCCAGCAGGGCGGGGTTTCGGGAAGATACGCAGTATTTT. This sequence encodes CASRAGFREDTQYF. Full variable domain (remainder filled in from reference TRBV2 and TRBJ2-3): EPEVTQTPSHQVTQMGQEVILRCVPISNHLYFYWYRQILGQKVEFLVSFYNNEISEKSEIFDDQFSVERPDGSNFTLKIRSTKLEDSAMYFCASRAGFREDTQYFGPGTRLTVL.

The chain uses TRBV28 and TRBJ1-4; TRBD1 might be the D (6 bases). V was trimmed by 2 bases and J by 16 bases, leaving 17 bases between them. From germline, CDR1 is MDHEN and CDR2 SYDVKM. This CDR3 has 13 residues. CDR3 nucleotides: TGTGCCAGCAGTTTACGTTTTTCCTTGGACAGGTTTTTT. This gives the protein CASSLRFSLDRFF.

The chain carries TRBV6-1 and TRBJ2-7, with D tentatively TRBD1 (7 bases). Germline values: CDR1 MNHNS, CDR2 SASEGT. The CDR3 covers 15 residues. V shed 3 bases and J shed 4 bases, with 16 bases lying between them. CDR3 bases: TGTGCCAGCAGTGAGTTTCAGGGGGGCGGGTACGAGCAGTACTTC. Translated: CASSEFQGGGYEQYF.

V is TRBV19 and J is TRBJ2-7, with 7 bases matching TRBD2. The CDR3 is 15 amino acids. Germline V gene data show CDR1 as LNHDA and CDR2 as SQIVND (reference sequence). The V gene end was trimmed by 3 bases and the J gene end by 1 base; junction bases not matched to a gene: 6. The CDR3 loop reads CASSMGGWGSYEQYF. The CDR3, as DNA: TGTGCCAGTAGTATGGGAGGGTGGGGATCCTACGAGCAGTACTTC.

V gene TRBV7-3 combines with J gene TRBJ2-1; D might be TRBD2 (6 bases). Germline lookup yields CDR1 SGHTA and CDR2 FQGTGA. This CDR3 region has 15 residues. V gave up 5 bases and J gave up 0 bases, with 11 bases separating them. CDR3 sequence: CASSQGSGSYNEQFF. The CDR3 DNA follows: TGTGCCAGCAGCCAGGGTAGCGGCTCCTACAATGAGCAGTTCTTC.

The rearrangement links TRBV7-2 to TRBJ2-3; TRBD2 aligns across 7 bases. The germline CDR1 and CDR2 sequences are SGHTA and FQGNSA. V gave up 0 bases and J gave up 5 bases; unmatched junction bases: 8. The CDR3 covers 16 residues. The CDR3 DNA reads as TGTGCCAGCAGCTTAGCCAGCGGGGCCCTAGTAGATACGCAGTATTTT. Translation gives CASSLASGALVDTQYF. Full variable domain (missing parts from reference TRBV7-2 and TRBJ2-3): GAGVSQSPSNKVTEKGKDVELRCDPISGHTALYWYRQSLGQGLEFLIYFQGNSAPDKSGLPSDRFSAERTGGSVSTLTIQRTQQEDSAVYLCASSLASGALVDTQYFGPGTRLTVL.

The chain has TRBV27 and TRBJ2-3, with D possibly TRBD2 on 6 matching bases. Germline loops: CDR1 MNHEY, CDR2 SMNVEV (reference sequence). The CDR3 contains 16 residues. The V end lost 4 bases, the J end lost 3 bases, and 17 bases lay between the germline ends. The CDR3 protein is CASSSPTRIGTDTQYF. CDR3 nucleotide sequence: TGTGCCAGCAGTTCCCCGACTAGAATTGGTACAGATACGCAGTATTTT.

V is TRBV5-1 and J is TRBJ1-4; D is unclear. This CDR3 has 13 residues. Trimming cost V 6 bases and J 5 bases, with 11 bases left between them. Germline CDR1 reads SGHRS; CDR2 reads YFSETQ. The CDR3 spells CASTVGGNEKLFF. In DNA, the CDR3 is TGCGCCAGCACCGTTGGAGGGAATGAAAAACTGTTTTTT.